This T cell receptor (beta chain) was sequenced for a study of shared T cell receptors in the human thymus. V was clipped by 3 bases and J by 2 bases, with 13 bases between them. Germline V lookup: CDR1 MDHEN, CDR2 SYDVKM. This CDR3 is 15 amino acids long. The assay was immunoSEQ multiplex PCR, and TCRdb's table has in-frame clones only and misses some. The sample comprises 720,000 or so clones, 70% to 90% of which are singletons, and approximately 0.01% rests with the top ten. A further study also used this sample, focusing on human thymus T cells. This second study notes: Corrective surgery for congenital heart defects was being performed on the healthy Finnish infants who served as donors. Resections that were taken during corrective heart surgery supplied the thymus tissue. Apparent bias marked the V and J gene usage of thymic and blood repertoires. Related research described strongly overlapping thymic repertoires in unrelated people.

The chain carries TRBV28 and TRBJ1-2; perhaps TRBD1 as D (6 bases). This sequence originates from a girl less than two years old with a congenital heart defect. Sequencing was carried out using thymocytes. CDR3 amino acids: CASSFGPDSNYGYTF. CDR3 coding DNA: TGTGCCAGCAGTTTCGGCCCGGACAGCAACTATGGCTACACCTTC.